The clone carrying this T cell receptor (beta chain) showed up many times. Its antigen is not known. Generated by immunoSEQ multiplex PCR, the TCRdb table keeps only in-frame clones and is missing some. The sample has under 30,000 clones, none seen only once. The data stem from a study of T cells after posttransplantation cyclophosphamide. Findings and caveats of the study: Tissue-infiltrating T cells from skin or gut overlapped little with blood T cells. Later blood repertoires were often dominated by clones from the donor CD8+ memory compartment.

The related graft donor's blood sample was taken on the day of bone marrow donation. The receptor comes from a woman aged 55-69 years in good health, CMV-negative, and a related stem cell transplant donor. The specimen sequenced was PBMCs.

The CDR3 DNA follows: TGTACCAAAAGGGACAGGGGGAGGTACGAGCAGTACTTC. Translation: CTKRDRGRYEQYF. This chain uses TRBV19 with TRBJ2-7, with 11 nucleotides matching TRBD1. This CDR3 has 13 amino acids. The germline gives CDR1 LNHDA, CDR2 SQIVND (reference sequence).